The 9 T cell receptor beta chains given below trace back to one sample, sequenced in a study of shared clonotypes between healthy human individuals. Profiled with immunoSEQ multiplex PCR; TCRdb holds only in-frame clones, not every one. Of 2 million to 2.5 million clones listed, approximately 95% are singletons. Input material: naive CD4+ T cells from PBMCs. Subset denoted: CD45RA+ positively selected. These receptors were collected from a man younger than 30 in good health. Some clones in this sample may be carry-over from other donors' samples.

This chain connects TRBV6-1 to TRBJ2-7; D perhaps matches TRBD2 (6 bases). The CDR3 covers 15 residues. Per the germline V gene, CDR1 is MNHNS and CDR2 is SASEGT. V shed 7 bases and J shed 4 bases, with 20 bases lying between them. CDR3 sequence (DNA): TGTGCCAGCATGACGTCCGGAGGGCTAGGGTACGAGCAGTACTTC. This encodes CASMTSGGLGYEQYF.

The rearrangement uses TRBV10-3 and TRBJ2-7; D uncertain. The V gene lost 2 bases and the J gene lost 7 bases, with 9 bases spanning the gap. CDR1 ENHRY and CDR2 SYGVKD come from the germline V gene. CDR3 length: 12 amino acids. This CDR3 is CAISEAGGEQYF. The CDR3 region has the DNA TGTGCCATCAGTGAGGCAGGTGGAGAGCAGTACTTC.

This chain connects TRBV7-8 to TRBJ2-7; 9 nucleotides agree with TRBD2. This CDR3 comprises 15 residues. V lost 3 bases and J lost 12; bases outside the gene matches: 15. Looked up from germline, CDR1 is SGHVS and CDR2 is FQNEAQ. In DNA form, the CDR3 reads TGTGCCAGCAGCTTGCCTAGCGGGGAACATACTCCGGGGTACTTC. Encoded protein: CASSLPSGEHTPGYF.

J is TRBJ2-5 and V is TRBV7-3; 7 bases are a match to TRBD1. The CDR3 is made up of 16 amino acids. After removal of 5 bases from V and 1 base from J, the junction contained 10 bases not matched to a gene. Germline V lookup: CDR1 SGHTA, CDR2 FQGTGA. The CDR3 here is CASSAGGSGPQETQYF. The CDR3 DNA is TGTGCCAGCAGCGCAGGGGGATCGGGTCCCCAAGAGACCCAGTACTTC.

This chain joins TRBV27 and TRBJ2-5, with 10 bases identical to TRBD1. Germline CDR1 is MNHEY and CDR2 is SMNVEV (reference sequence). The CDR3 is 14 residues long. Trimming took 8 bases from V and 9 from J; bases not matched to a gene: 12. In DNA, the CDR3 is TGTGCCAGCCGCCCGGGACAGGGGCCTCGGGCCCAGTACTTC. Encoded protein: CASRPGQGPRAQYF.

The gene calls are TRBV4-1 and TRBJ2-7; perhaps TRBD1 as D (6 bases). Between the trimmed V and J ends, which lost 1 base and 4 bases, there was a span of 14 bases. The CDR3 length is 15 residues. Germline CDR1 MGHRA, CDR2 YSYEKL. CDR3 nucleotide sequence: TGCGCCAGCAGCCAAGTTAGGACAGAGGTTTACGAGCAGTACTTC. Protein product: CASSQVRTEVYEQYF.

This clone came up once. The chain recombines TRBV5-4 with TRBJ2-2, with TRBD1 as a possible D gene (6 bases). The V end lost 2 bases, the J end lost 1 base, and 15 bases lay between the germline ends. CDR3 size: 17 residues. Germline V gives CDR1 SGHNT, CDR2 YYREEE (reference sequence). DNA for the CDR3: TGTGCCAGCAGCTTTTTAGACAGGTTTTGGAACACCGGGGAGCTGTTTTTT. Its translation is CASSFLDRFWNTGELFF.

About this clone itself: The same CDR3 also results from other DNA sequences found in this sample. J is TRBJ2-3 and V is TRBV29-1; weak D call: TRBD1 (5 bases). Between the trimmed V and J ends, which lost 4 bases and 0 bases, there was a span of 11 bases. This CDR3 spans 14 amino acids. Germline V gene data show CDR1 as SQVTM and CDR2 as ANQGSEA. Here the CDR3 reads CSVVGRASTDTQYF. In nucleotides, the CDR3 is TGCAGCGTTGTGGGCAGGGCCAGCACAGATACGCAGTATTTT.

The chain recombines TRBV5-1 with TRBJ2-2; D is ambiguous. Germline loops: CDR1 SGHRS, CDR2 YFSETQ. Deletions cut 0 bases from V and 2 bases from J, with 11 bases between. This CDR3 region has 16 residues. CDR3 in amino acids: CASSLVLGGNTGELFF. The CDR3 nucleotides read TGCGCCAGCAGCTTGGTTCTAGGCGGAAACACCGGGGAGCTGTTTTTT.